Sequencing of this TCR beta chain was carried out in a study of T cell repertoires in cytomegalovirus infection. Study-level information: Both CMV infection and a matching HLA type were indicated by public TCR beta signatures. Study results and limitations: Cumulated frequencies of public TCR beta families served to identify carriers of CMV plus the relevant HLA. In two of eight donors, the top clonotype was HLA-C-restricted CMV-specific.

Via MiXCR, TCRdb re-called the reads, giving one row per CDR3 protein. The sample has 450,000 to 600,000 distinct CDR3 sequences; about 10% are singletons. Germline loops: CDR1 MNHNS, CDR2 SASEGT. The V end lost 0 bases, the J end lost 7 bases, and 9 bases lay between the germline ends. CDR3 length: 13 amino acids. This clonotype has a count of ten or more. Antigen unknown. Material: PBMCs. The clonotype was recovered from a human donor in good health (CMV status not recorded). Some clones in this sample may be carry-over from other donors' samples. The chain employs TRBV6-1 and TRBJ1-1; tentative D call: TRBD1 (5 bases). The DNA for the CDR3 is TGTGCCAGCAGTGAAGCGGGACCGCTTGAAGCTTTCTTT. It translates to CASSEAGPLEAFF.